This entry concerns a single TCR beta chain. Its target is unknown. This record comes from a study of cytomegalovirus exposure and HLA in healthy donors. General study findings and limits: In a later analysis, TCR association rates varied by HLA locus: DRB1 most, HLA-C fewest. Researchers reported that a few CMV-associated chains were confirmed in vitro as CMV antigen-specific. Trimming of TCR beta V- and J-genes showed a link, identified in a later analysis, to a missense DCLRE1C variant.

Sampled while nominally healthy, donors likely had unrecorded immune exposures. The CDR3 is 15 amino acids. Trimming at V came to 10 bases and at J to 4 bases, leaving 14 bases not matched to a gene. The PCR employed 60 Vbeta primers together with 13 Jbeta primers. TCRdb's table, derived via immunoSEQ multiplex PCR, lists solely in-frame clones and lacks some. Of fewer than 250,000 clones listed, 65% to 85% were seen once; the top ten hold about 3.1%. Sequences were obtained from PBMCs. V is TRBV23-1 and J is TRBJ2-3, with 7 bases lining up with TRBD1. TRBV23-1 has ORF status, its function being uncertain. This TCR was sampled from a man aged 25-45 years in good health and CMV-seronegative. CDR3: CATPRGGQRADTQYF. The CDR3, as DNA: TGCGCCACCCCCCGAGGGGGACAGAGGGCAGATACGCAGTATTTT.